The present entry profiles one T cell receptor beta chain with its context. The data are from a study of shared clonotypes between healthy human individuals. The protocol was immunoSEQ multiplex PCR, while the TCRdb copy is restricted to in-frame clones and leaves out a portion. The sample has hundreds of thousands of clones, 79% seen once. This CDR3 spans 12 amino acids. Germline lookup yields CDR1 SQVTM and CDR2 ANQGSEA. Specimen: PBMCs. The clonotype originates from a woman aged 40 to 55 in good health. Some clones in this sample may be carry-over from other donors' samples. The chain recombines TRBV29-1 with TRBJ2-5; D remains ambiguous. The J call may be faulty, since TRBJ2-7 better matches the DNA end. CDR3 amino acids: CSVRENYNEQYF. The CDR3 coding sequence is TGCAGCGTTCGAGAGAATTATAACGAGCAGTACTTC.